A single sample gave rise to the 18 T cell receptor beta chains below, sequenced in a study of T cell repertoires in cytomegalovirus infection. TCRdb re-called the reads through MiXCR, storing one row per CDR3 protein. The sample carries fewer than 550,000 distinct CDR3 sequences, roughly 31% recorded once. Material: PBMCs. The receptors shown here come from a human donor in good health (CMV status not recorded). Some clones in this sample may be carry-over from other donors' samples.

This clonotype appeared a single time. This chain links TRBV29-1 with TRBJ1-1; no clear D gene. The CDR3 runs 12 residues. Trimming cost V 2 bases and J 4 bases, with 8 bases left between them. In germline, CDR1 is SQVTM, CDR2 ANQGSEA. The CDR3 sequence: CSVEKSTTEAFF. In DNA, the CDR3 is TGCAGCGTTGAAAAGTCGACCACTGAAGCTTTCTTT.

The V and J genes are TRBV30 and TRBJ1-5; D not resolved. The germline V and J ends were trimmed by 0 bases and 6 bases, with 9 bases remaining between them. The CDR3 is 13 residues long. The germline V gene has CDR1 GTSNPN and CDR2 SVGIG (reference sequence). The CDR3 DNA reads as TGTGCCTGGAGTGTACAAGGAGGTCAGCCCCAGCATTTT. Translation gives CAWSVQGGQPQHF.

A remark on this clonotype: As the CDR3 is not closed by the conserved phenylalanine or tryptophan, this likely results from a read error. The V and J genes are TRBV7-2 and TRBJ2-5, with D tentatively TRBD2 (7 bases). This CDR3 region has 15 residues. Germline V gene lookup returns CDR1 SGHTA and CDR2 FQGNSA. In DNA form, the CDR3 reads TGTGCCAGCAGCTTAACGGGGGGCGCCCAAGGGACCCAGTACCTC. Protein product: CASSLTGGAQGTQYL.

This chain links TRBV7-2 with TRBJ2-3, with 10 nucleotides matching TRBD2. With V trimmed by 5 bases and J by 4 bases, 18 bases remained unmatched. This CDR3 region has 19 residues. Germline CDR1 is SGHTA and CDR2 is FQGNSA. As DNA, the CDR3 is TGTGCCAGCAGCCCCACACTAGCGGGGCGGCAGGGTGGGGCAGATACGCAGTATTTT. Translating gives CASSPTLAGRQGGADTQYF.

The chain uses TRBV7-9 and TRBJ1-1; 7 nucleotides agree with TRBD1. J was trimmed by 3 bases and V by 5 bases; bases with no gene match: 18. CDR3 size: 18 residues. CDR1 is SEHNR and CDR2 is FQNEAQ in the germline V gene (reference sequence). The CDR3 region has the DNA TGTGCCAGCAGCGGCGAGACAGGGCGCACGCGTGGGGACACTGAAGCTTTCTTT. Its protein is CASSGETGRTRGDTEAFF.

V gene TRBV19 combines with J gene TRBJ1-4, with D unresolved. Looked up from germline, CDR1 is LNHDA and CDR2 is SQIVND (reference sequence). This CDR3 comprises 17 residues. Trimming pared 3 bases from V and 0 bases from J, leaving 14 bases between. CDR3 loop: CASSMTREPTTNEKLFF. The DNA of the CDR3 is TGTGCCAGTAGTATGACCCGGGAGCCAACAACTAATGAAAAACTGTTTTTT.

The V gene is TRBV7-8, the J gene TRBJ1-4; D is unresolved. V was pared by 4 bases and J by 5 bases, with 11 bases between. This CDR3 is built from 14 residues. Looked up from germline, CDR1 is SGHVS and CDR2 is FQNEAQ. The CDR3 spells CASSYRETNEKLFF. The CDR3 nucleotides are TGTGCCAGCAGCTACCGGGAGACAAATGAAAAACTGTTTTTT.

This clonotype was seen ten or more times. The chain links TRBV7-2 to TRBJ2-1, with 10 positions matching TRBD2. The ends lost 4 bases at V and 4 bases at J; junction bases unmatched: 7. The V gene's germline CDR1 is SGHTA and CDR2 FQGNSA. The CDR3 has 16 residues. The CDR3 bases are TGTGCCAGCAGCTCAGATAGCGGGGGGCGGTACAATGAGCAGTTCTTC. This encodes CASSSDSGGRYNEQFF.

This clonotype was observed a single time. The chain links TRBV20-1 to TRBJ2-1; TRBD1 matches 9 bases. Germline V gene lookup returns CDR1 DFQATT and CDR2 SNEGSKA (reference sequence). Trimming took 2 bases from V and 2 from J; bases not matched to a gene: 10. CDR3 length: 17 amino acids. The CDR3 reads CSARSPTGGSPYNEQFF. The CDR3 DNA reads TGCAGTGCTAGATCGCCGACAGGGGGTAGTCCCTACAATGAGCAGTTCTTC.

This clonotype was observed a few times. The CDR3 protein is CASSLSRAAYEQYF. CDR3 sequence (DNA): TGTGCCAGCAGCCTGAGCAGGGCAGCCTACGAGCAGTACTTC. This rearrangement joins TRBV7-2 to TRBJ2-7, with D possibly being TRBD1 (5 bases). The CDR3 sequence is 14 residues long. The V end lost 5 bases, the J end lost 2 bases, and 13 bases lay between the germline ends. The germline gives CDR1 SGHTA, CDR2 FQGNSA.

V and J are TRBV19 and TRBJ2-5; 9 bases are a match to TRBD1. The germline V gene has CDR1 LNHDA and CDR2 SQIVND (reference sequence). The CDR3 is 14 amino acids. V lost 3 bases, J lost 4 bases, and 3 bases stayed unmatched. The CDR3 DNA is TGTGCCAGTAGTATCGGACAGGGGAGAGAGACCCAGTACTTC. Translated: CASSIGQGRETQYF. Together with reference TRBV19 and TRBJ2-5, the CDR3 gives the full variable domain: DGGITQSPKYLFRKEGQNVTLSCEQNLNHDAMYWYRQDPGQGLRLIYYSQIVNDFQKGDIAEGYSVSREKKESFPLTVTSAQKNPTAFYLCASSIGQGRETQYFGPGTRLLVL.

Comments on this clonotype: Its ends do not fully match the called genes, so a read error is possible. This chain uses TRBV11-1 with TRBJ2-7; 13 bases agree with TRBD2. CDR3 length: 15 residues. Germline CDR1 is SGHAT and CDR2 is FQDESV (reference sequence). The CDR3 sequence: CASSTGTSGAYEQSF. CDR3 DNA sequence: TGTGCCAGCAGCACCGGGACTAGCGGGGCCTACGAGCAGTCCTTC.

On this clonotype itself: A clone one base away is much larger, so this may be a read error. CDR3 in DNA: TGTGCCAGCAGCCCACAGGGGAACGGAGAGACCAAGTACTTC. Amino acid sequence: CASSPQGNGETKYF. The chain couples TRBV7-2 to TRBJ2-5, with TRBD1 matching over 7 bases. The CDR3 runs to 14 residues. Germline CDR1 reads SGHTA; CDR2 reads FQGNSA.

The chain is built from TRBV23-1 and TRBJ1-5; D remains ambiguous. TRBV23-1 is recorded as an ORF, its role being uncertain. The CDR3 length is 13 residues. V gave up 3 bases and J gave up 2 bases, with 5 bases separating them. In DNA form, the CDR3 reads TGCGCCAGCAGTCAGTATGGCAATCAGCCCCAGCATTTT. As protein: CASSQYGNQPQHF.

The sample holds many counts of this clonotype. J is TRBJ1-5 and V is TRBV6-6; tentative D call: TRBD1 (5 bases). CDR1 and CDR2 from the germline V gene are MNHNY and SVGAGI (reference sequence). The V gene lost 6 bases and the J gene lost 5 bases, with 14 bases spanning the gap. The CDR3 contains 14 residues. CDR3 in amino acids: CASSLWGVDQPQHF. CDR3 DNA: TGTGCCAGCAGCCTATGGGGGGTGGATCAGCCCCAGCATTTT.

This clonotype was counted between two and nine times. The chain links TRBV7-2 to TRBJ1-6; D uncertain. V was shortened by 5 bases and J by 7 bases, with 15 bases between the two germline ends. Germline V CDR1 and CDR2: SGHTA, FQGNSA. The CDR3 sequence is 15 residues long. CDR3 bases: TGTGCCAGCAGCCCCGCCTTGACAACAAATTCACCCCTCCACTTT. Amino acids: CASSPALTTNSPLHF. The full variable domain, with the rest looked up from reference TRBV7-2 and TRBJ1-6, is GAGVSQSPSNKVTEKGKDVELRCDPISGHTALYWYRQSLGQGLEFLIYFQGNSAPDKSGLPSDRFSAERTGGSVSTLTIQRTQQEDSAVYLCASSPALTTNSPLHFGNGTRLTVT.

This clonotype was seen a handful of times. The genes are TRBV14 and TRBJ2-7; D is unresolved. From germline, CDR1 is SGHDN and CDR2 FVKESK. The CDR3 totals 13 residues. The V end lost 3 bases, the J end lost 4 bases, and 10 bases lay between the germline ends. In nucleotides, the CDR3 is TGTGCCAGCAGCCACGGAGAGATATACGAGCAGTACTTC. It translates to CASSHGEIYEQYF.

The chain has TRBV7-6 and TRBJ2-1; 10 bases agree with TRBD1. Losses at the gene ends were 1 base for V and 8 bases for J; bases not matched to a gene: 11. CDR1 and CDR2 (germline): SGHVS, FNYEAQ. The CDR3 contains 17 residues. The chain's CDR3 is CASSLGQGAELLDEQFF. The CDR3 nucleotides read TGTGCCAGCAGCTTAGGACAGGGGGCGGAATTATTGGATGAGCAGTTCTTC. The full variable domain, in which reference TRBV7-6 and TRBJ2-1 provide the parts outside the CDR3, is GAGVSQSPRYKVTKRGQDVALRCDPISGHVSLYWYRQALGQGPEFLTYFNYEAQQDKSGLPNDRFSAERPEGSISTLTIQRTEQRDSAMYRCASSLGQGAELLDEQFFGPGTRLTVL.